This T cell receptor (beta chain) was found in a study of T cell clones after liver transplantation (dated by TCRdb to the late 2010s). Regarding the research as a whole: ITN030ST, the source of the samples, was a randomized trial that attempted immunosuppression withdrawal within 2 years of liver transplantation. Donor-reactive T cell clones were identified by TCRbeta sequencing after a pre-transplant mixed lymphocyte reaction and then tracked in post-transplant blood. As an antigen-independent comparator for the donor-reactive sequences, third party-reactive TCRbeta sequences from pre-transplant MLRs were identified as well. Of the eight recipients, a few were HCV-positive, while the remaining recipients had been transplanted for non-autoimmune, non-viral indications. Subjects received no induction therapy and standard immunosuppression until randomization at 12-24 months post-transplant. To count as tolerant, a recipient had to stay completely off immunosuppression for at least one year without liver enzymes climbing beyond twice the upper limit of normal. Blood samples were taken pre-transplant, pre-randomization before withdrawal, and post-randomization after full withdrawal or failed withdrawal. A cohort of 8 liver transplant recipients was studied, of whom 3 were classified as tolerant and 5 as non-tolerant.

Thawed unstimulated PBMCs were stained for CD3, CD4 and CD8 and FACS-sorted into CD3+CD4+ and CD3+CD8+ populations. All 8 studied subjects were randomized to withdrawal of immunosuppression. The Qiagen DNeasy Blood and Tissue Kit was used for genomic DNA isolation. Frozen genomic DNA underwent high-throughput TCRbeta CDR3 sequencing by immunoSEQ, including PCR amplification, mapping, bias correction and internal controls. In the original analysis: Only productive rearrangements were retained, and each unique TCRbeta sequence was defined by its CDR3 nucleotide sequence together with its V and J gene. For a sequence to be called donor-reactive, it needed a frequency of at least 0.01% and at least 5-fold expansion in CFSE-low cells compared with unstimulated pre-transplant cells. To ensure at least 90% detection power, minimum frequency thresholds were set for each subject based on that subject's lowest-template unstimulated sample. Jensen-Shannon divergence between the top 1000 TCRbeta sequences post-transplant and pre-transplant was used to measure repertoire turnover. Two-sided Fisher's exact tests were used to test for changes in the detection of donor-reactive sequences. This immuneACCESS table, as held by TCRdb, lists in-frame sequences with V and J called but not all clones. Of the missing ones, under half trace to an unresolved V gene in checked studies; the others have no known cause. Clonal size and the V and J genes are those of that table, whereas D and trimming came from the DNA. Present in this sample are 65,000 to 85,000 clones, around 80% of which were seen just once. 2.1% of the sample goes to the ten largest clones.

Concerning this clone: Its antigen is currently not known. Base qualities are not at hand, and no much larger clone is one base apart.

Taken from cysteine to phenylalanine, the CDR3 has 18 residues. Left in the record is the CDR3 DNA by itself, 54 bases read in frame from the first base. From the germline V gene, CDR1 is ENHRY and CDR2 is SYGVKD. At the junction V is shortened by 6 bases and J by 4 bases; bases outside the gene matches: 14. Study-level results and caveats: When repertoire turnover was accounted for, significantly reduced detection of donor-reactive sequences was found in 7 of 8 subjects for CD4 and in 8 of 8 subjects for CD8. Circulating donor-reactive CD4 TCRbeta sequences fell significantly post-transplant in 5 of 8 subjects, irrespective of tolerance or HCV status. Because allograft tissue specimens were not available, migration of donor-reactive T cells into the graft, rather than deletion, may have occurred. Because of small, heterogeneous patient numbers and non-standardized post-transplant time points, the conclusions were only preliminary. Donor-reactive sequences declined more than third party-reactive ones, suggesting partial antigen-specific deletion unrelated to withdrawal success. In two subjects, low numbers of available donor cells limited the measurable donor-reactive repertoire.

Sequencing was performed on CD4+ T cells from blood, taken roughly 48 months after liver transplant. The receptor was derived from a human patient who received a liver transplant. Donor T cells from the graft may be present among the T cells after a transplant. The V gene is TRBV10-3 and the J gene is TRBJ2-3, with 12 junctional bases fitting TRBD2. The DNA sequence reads TGTGCCATCAGCTCATCCGGGACTAGCGGGCTAACAGCAGATACGCAGTATTTT. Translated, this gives CAISSSGTSGLTADTQYF.